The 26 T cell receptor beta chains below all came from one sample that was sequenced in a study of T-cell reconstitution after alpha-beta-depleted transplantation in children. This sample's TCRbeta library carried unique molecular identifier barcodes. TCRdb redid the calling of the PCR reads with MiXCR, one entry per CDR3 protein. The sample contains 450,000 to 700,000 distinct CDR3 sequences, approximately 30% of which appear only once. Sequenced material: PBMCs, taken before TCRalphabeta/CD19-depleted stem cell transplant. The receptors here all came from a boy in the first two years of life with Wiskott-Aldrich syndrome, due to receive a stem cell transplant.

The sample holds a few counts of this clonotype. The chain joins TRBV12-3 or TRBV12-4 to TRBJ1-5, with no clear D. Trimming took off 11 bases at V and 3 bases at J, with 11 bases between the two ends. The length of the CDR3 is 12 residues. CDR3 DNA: TGTGCCGGAGGACGTATCAATCAGCCCCAGCATTTT. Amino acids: CAGGRINQPQHF.

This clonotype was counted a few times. DNA for the CDR3: TGTGCCATCAGTGCCGGCAGGGACAATGAGCAGTTCTTC. Translated, it gives CAISAGRDNEQFF. The chain joins TRBV10-3 to TRBJ2-1; maybe TRBD1 (5 bases). The CDR3 runs to 13 residues. V lost 4 bases and J 5 bases, leaving 9 bases between the germline ends. Germline lookup yields CDR1 ENHRY and CDR2 SYGVKD.

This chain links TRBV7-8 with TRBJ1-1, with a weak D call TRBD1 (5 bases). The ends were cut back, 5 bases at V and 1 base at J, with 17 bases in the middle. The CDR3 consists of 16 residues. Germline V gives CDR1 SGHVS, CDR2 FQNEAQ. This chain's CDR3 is CASSNSGWGANTEAFF. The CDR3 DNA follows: TGTGCCAGCAGCAACAGCGGTTGGGGCGCGAACACTGAAGCTTTCTTT. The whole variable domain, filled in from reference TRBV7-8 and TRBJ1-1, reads GAGVSQSPRYKVAKRGQDVALRCDPISGHVSLFWYQQALGQGPEFLTYFQNEAQLDKSGLPSDRFFAERPEGSVSTLKIQRTQQEDSAVYLCASSNSGWGANTEAFFGQGTRLTVV.

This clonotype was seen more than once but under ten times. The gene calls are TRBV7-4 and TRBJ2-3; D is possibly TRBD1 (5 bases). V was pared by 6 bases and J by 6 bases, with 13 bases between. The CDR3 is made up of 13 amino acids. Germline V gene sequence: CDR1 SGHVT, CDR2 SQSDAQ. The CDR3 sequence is CASSCGAADTQYF. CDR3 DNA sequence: TGTGCCAGCAGTTGTGGGGCCGCGGATACGCAGTATTTT.

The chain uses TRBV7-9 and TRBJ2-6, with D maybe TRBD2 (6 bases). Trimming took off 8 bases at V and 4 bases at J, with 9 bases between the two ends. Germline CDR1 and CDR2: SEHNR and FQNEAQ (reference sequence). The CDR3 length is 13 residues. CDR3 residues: CASRESGANVLTF. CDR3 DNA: TGTGCCAGCCGGGAGTCAGGGGCCAACGTCCTGACTTTC.

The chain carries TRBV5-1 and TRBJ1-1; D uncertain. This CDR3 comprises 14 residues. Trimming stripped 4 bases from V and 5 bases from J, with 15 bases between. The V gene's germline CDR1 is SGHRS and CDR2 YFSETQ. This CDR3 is CASSLYPGQTEAFF. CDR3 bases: TGCGCCAGCAGCCTATACCCAGGCCAGACTGAAGCTTTCTTT.

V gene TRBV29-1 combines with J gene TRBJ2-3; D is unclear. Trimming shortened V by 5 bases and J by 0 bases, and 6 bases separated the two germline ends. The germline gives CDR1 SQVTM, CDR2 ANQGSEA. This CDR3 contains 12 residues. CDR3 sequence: CSVPDSTDTQYF. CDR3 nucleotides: TGCAGCGTTCCCGATAGCACAGATACGCAGTATTTT.

The CDR3 nucleotides read TGTGCCACCAGTGACCTGGGGCCGAGCTCCTACAATGAGCAGTTCTTC. Amino acids: CATSDLGPSSYNEQFF. The chain is built from TRBV24-1 and TRBJ2-1; tentatively, D is TRBD1 (5 bases). Looked up from germline, CDR1 is KGHDR and CDR2 is SFDVKD. CDR3 length: 16 amino acids. V gave up 4 bases and J gave up 0 bases, with 12 bases separating them.

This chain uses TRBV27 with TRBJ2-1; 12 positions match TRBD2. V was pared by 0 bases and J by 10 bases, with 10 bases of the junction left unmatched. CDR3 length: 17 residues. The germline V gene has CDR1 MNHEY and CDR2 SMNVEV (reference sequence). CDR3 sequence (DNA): TGTGCCAGCAGTTTATCGATAAGGACTAGCGGGATAGGCGAGCAGTTCTTC. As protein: CASSLSIRTSGIGEQFF.

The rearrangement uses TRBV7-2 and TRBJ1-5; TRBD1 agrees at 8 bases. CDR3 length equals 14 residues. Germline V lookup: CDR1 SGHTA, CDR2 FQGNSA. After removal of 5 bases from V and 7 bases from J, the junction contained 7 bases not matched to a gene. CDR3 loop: CASSARTGHQPQHF. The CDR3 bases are TGTGCCAGCAGCGCCCGGACAGGGCACCAGCCCCAGCATTTT.

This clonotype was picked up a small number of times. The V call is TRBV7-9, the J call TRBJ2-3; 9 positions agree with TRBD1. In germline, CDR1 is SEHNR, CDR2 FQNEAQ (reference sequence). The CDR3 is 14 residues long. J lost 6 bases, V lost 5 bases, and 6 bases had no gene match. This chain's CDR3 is CASSRGQGGDTQYF. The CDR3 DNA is TGTGCCAGCAGCCGGGGACAGGGCGGTGATACGCAGTATTTT.

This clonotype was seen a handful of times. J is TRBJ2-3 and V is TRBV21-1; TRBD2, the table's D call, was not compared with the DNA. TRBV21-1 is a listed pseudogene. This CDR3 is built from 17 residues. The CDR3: CASSKLRRSERTDTQYF. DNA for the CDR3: TGTGCCAGCAGCAAATTAAGGAGGTCAGAAAGGACAGATACGCAGTATTTT.

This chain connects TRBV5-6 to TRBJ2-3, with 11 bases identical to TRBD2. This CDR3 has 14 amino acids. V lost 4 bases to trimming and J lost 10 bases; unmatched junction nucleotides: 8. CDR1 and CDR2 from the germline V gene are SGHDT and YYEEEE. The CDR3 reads CASSLGLAEGSQYF. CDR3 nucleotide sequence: TGTGCCAGCAGCCTGGGACTAGCGGAAGGGTCGCAGTATTTT. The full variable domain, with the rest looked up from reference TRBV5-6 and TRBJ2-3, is DAGVTQSPTHLIKTRGQQVTLRCSPKSGHDTVSWYQQALGQGPQFIFQYYEEEERQRGNFPDRFSGHQFPNYSSELNVNALLLGDSALYLCASSLGLAEGSQYFGPGTRLTVL.

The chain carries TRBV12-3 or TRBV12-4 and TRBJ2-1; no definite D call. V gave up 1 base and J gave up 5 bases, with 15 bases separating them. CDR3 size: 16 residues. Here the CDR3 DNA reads TGTGCCAGCAGTTTAGTACGGGCGGCGGCGGACAATGAGCAGTTCTTC. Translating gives CASSLVRAAADNEQFF.

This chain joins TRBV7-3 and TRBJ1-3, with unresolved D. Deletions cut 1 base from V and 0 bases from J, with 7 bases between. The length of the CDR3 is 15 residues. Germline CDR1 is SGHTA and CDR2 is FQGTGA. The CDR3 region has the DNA TGTGCCAGCAGCTTAAGGGCCGCCTCTGGAAACACCATATATTTT. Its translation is CASSLRAASGNTIYF.

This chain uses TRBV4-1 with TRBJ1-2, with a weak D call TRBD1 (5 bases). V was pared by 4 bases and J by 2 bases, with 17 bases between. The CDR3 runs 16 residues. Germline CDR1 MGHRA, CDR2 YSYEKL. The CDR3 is CASSPSAGTDNYGYTF. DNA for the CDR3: TGCGCCAGCAGCCCAAGCGCCGGGACGGACAACTATGGCTACACCTTC.

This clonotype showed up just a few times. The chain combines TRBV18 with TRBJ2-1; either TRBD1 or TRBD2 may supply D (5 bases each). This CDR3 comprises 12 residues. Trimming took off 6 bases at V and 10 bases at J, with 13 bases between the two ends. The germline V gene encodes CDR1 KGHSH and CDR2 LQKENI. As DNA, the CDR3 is TGTGCCAGCTCTAACCTGGGGGACGAGCAGTTCTTC. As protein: CASSNLGDEQFF.

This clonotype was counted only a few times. CDR3 amino acids: CASSLETGTRNSPLHF. As DNA, the CDR3 is TGCGCCAGCAGCCTGGAGACAGGGACCCGTAATTCACCCCTCCACTTT. The chain links TRBV5-1 to TRBJ1-6; 7 positions agree with TRBD1. This CDR3 is built from 16 residues. V gave up 4 bases and J gave up 6 bases; unmatched junction bases: 10. From germline, CDR1 is SGHRS and CDR2 YFSETQ.

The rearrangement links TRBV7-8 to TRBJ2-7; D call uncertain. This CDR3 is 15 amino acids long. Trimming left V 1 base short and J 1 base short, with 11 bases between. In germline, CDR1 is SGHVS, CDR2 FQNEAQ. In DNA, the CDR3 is TGTGCCAGCAGCTTAGTCGTAATGGGATCCTACGAGCAGTACTTC. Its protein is CASSLVVMGSYEQYF.

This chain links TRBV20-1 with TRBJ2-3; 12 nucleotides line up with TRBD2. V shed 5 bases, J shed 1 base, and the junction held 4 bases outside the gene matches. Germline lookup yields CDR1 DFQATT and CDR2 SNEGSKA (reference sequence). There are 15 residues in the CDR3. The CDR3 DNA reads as TGCAGTGCTCTAGCGGGAGGGGCGGGCACAGATACGCAGTATTTT. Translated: CSALAGGAGTDTQYF.

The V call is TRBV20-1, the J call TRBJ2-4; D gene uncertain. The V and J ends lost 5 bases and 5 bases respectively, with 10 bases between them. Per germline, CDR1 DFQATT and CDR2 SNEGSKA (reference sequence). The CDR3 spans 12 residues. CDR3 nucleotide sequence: TGCAGTGCTTTCCCCCGGGAAAACATTCAGTACTTC. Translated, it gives CSAFPRENIQYF.

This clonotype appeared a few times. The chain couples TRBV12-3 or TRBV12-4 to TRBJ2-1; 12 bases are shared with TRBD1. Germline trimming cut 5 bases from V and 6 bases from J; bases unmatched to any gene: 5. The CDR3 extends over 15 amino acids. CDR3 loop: CASSRRDRGPNEQFF. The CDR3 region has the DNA TGTGCCAGCAGTAGACGGGACAGGGGGCCCAATGAGCAGTTCTTC.

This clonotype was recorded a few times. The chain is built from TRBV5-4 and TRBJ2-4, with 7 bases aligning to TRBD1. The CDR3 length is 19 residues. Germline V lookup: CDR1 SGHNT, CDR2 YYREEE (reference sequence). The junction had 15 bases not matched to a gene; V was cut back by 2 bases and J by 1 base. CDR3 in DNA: TGTGCCAGCAGCTTTGAGGAAGTTCGGGGACAGACCGCCAAAAACATTCAGTACTTC. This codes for CASSFEEVRGQTAKNIQYF.

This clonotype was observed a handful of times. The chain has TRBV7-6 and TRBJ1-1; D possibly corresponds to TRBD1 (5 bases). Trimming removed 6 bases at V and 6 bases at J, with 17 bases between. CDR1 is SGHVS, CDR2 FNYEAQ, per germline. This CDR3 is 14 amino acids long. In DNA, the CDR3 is TGTGCCAGCAGTCAAGGGGCGCGGGGCCCTGAAGCTTTCTTT. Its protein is CASSQGARGPEAFF.

The CDR3 region has the DNA TGTGCCAGCGGCCGGGATACCTCCTACGAGCAGTACTTC. Its translation is CASGRDTSYEQYF. This sequence joins TRBV12-3 or TRBV12-4 and TRBJ2-7; TRBD2 is a possible D gene (5 bases). The CDR3 has 13 amino acids. V lost 8 bases and J 0 bases, leaving 11 bases between the germline ends.

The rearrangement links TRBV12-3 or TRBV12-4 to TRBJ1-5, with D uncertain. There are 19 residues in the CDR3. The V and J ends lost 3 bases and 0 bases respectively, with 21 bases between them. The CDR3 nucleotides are TGTGCCAGCAGTTTTCAGTGGGGTTCGGGCGCCAATAGCAATCAGCCCCAGCATTTT. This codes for CASSFQWGSGANSNQPQHF.